This T cell receptor beta chain was sequenced in a study of blood T cell repertoires in COVID-19. Background on the study: Sources were T cells, B-cell-depleted T cells, or PBMCs; the material itself was cDNA or gDNA.

Germline loops: CDR1 GTSNPN, CDR2 SVGIG (reference sequence). CDR3 length: 15 amino acids. Trimming shortened V by 2 bases and J by 5 bases, and 15 bases separated the two germline ends. Participants had their cohort set by participant-reported clinical history. Recovery meant two consecutive negative NP/OP PCR tests, professional clearance, or resolved symptoms. Per the original methods: Reference gene primer amplification gave estimated nucleated cell counts. Profiling relied on immunoSEQ multiplex PCR, and the TCRdb table lists in-frame clones only, not all of them. The V and J calls and the clone size are those of that table, but D and trimming were determined from the DNA. The sample carries under 200,000 clones, around nine tenths recorded once.

The receptor was derived from a woman in her 50s who had recovered from COVID-19. Sequenced sample: PBMCs or T cells enriched from blood (not recorded which). The chain combines TRBV30 with TRBJ1-4; possible D gene TRBD1, 6 bases. This CDR3 reads CAWSPQGLRNEKLFF. For the CDR3, the DNA is TGTGCCTGGAGTCCGCAGGGGTTAAGGAATGAAAAACTGTTTTTT. The full variable domain, completed using reference TRBV30 and TRBJ1-4, is SQTIHQWPATLVQPVGSPLSLECTVEGTSNPNLYWYRQAAGRGLQLLFYSVGIGQISSEVPQNLSASRPQDRQFILSSKKLLLSDSGFYLCAWSPQGLRNEKLFFGSGTQLSVL.